One sample yielded the 27 T cell receptor beta chains listed below, sequenced in a study of CD8 T cells in Susac syndrome. When the RNA was reverse transcribed, random hexamers were used with an input of roughly 0.45 to 1 ug. A single record per CDR3 protein comes from TCRdb applying MiXCR to the immunoSEQ multiplex PCR reads. The data contain hundreds of thousands of distinct CDR3 sequences, approximately 95% of them singletons. Sequenced input: CD4+ T cells from PBMCs. These receptors were collected from a human donor with multiple sclerosis.

The V gene is TRBV28, the J gene TRBJ2-3; no reliable D call. The CDR3 loop spans 12 amino acids. Deletions cut 8 bases from V and 1 base from J, with 7 bases between. Germline V lookup: CDR1 MDHEN, CDR2 SYDVKM. The CDR3 reads CASGPGTDTQYF. DNA of the CDR3: TGTGCCAGCGGCCCCGGCACAGATACGCAGTATTTT. Supplemented by reference TRBV28 and TRBJ2-3, the full variable domain reads DVKVTQSSRYLVKRTGEKVFLECVQDMDHENMFWYRQDPGLGLRLIYFSYDVKMKEKGDIPEGYSVSREKKERFSLILESASTNQTSMYLCASGPGTDTQYFGPGTRLTVL.

The chain combines TRBV11-1 with TRBJ2-5; 11 bases fit TRBD2. Germline loops: CDR1 SGHAT, CDR2 FQDESV (reference sequence). The CDR3 covers 21 residues. V lost 7 bases and J lost 5; bases outside the gene matches: 27. The CDR3 sequence is CASTSRAGGFSGRAVYETQYF. In DNA form, the CDR3 reads TGTGCCAGCACGTCAAGGGCAGGGGGTTTTAGCGGGAGGGCCGTTTACGAGACCCAGTACTTC.

V gene TRBV10-3 combines with J gene TRBJ2-7; 11 nucleotides align to TRBD1. Trimming cost V 8 bases and J 2 bases; bases outside gene matches: 2. The CDR3 consists of 13 residues. The germline CDR1 and CDR2 sequences are ENHRY and SYGVKD. CDR3 bases: TGTGCCATCCGGGACAGGGGGACCTACGAGCAGTACTTC. Its translation is CAIRDRGTYEQYF.

The V and J genes are TRBV29-1 and TRBJ2-3; D might be TRBD1 (6 bases). The CDR3 has 14 residues. V lost 4 bases and J 4 bases, leaving 15 bases between the germline ends. CDR1 and CDR2 (germline): SQVTM, ANQGSEA. The DNA for the CDR3 is TGCAGCGTTGTAACAGGGATGTGGGCAGATACGCAGTATTTT. It encodes CSVVTGMWADTQYF.

The DNA for the CDR3 is TGTGCCAGCAGTTTACAGGGTGGAGGGGCCTACGAGCAGTACTTC. It specifies CASSLQGGGAYEQYF. The chain is built from TRBV12-3 or TRBV12-4 and TRBJ2-7; D is possibly TRBD2 (6 bases). This CDR3 has 15 amino acids. V was shortened by 2 bases and J by 2 bases, with 13 bases between the two germline ends.

This CDR3 is CASRAGTVQPQHF. For the CDR3, the DNA is TGTGCCAGCAGGGCTGGGACAGTTCAGCCCCAGCATTTT. This chain connects TRBV2 to TRBJ1-5, with TRBD1 matching over 7 bases. CDR3 length equals 13 residues. Germline V gives CDR1 SNHLY, CDR2 FYNNEI. V lost 6 bases and J lost 6; bases outside the gene matches: 5.

The chain links TRBV20-1 to TRBJ2-1; TRBD1 agrees at 9 bases. Germline V gene sequence: CDR1 DFQATT, CDR2 SNEGSKA (reference sequence). The CDR3 loop spans 13 amino acids. The V segment lost 3 bases and the J segment 9 bases; nucleotides outside the gene matches: 6. CDR3 DNA sequence: TGCAGTGCTAGGGGACAGGGTCGCACTGAGCAGTTCTTC. Translated: CSARGQGRTEQFF.

J is TRBJ2-7 and V is TRBV5-1; D is perhaps TRBD2 (5 bases). V lost 2 bases and J lost 5, with 8 bases in between. The CDR3 covers 12 residues. From germline, CDR1 is SGHRS and CDR2 YFSETQ. CDR3 bases: TGCGCCAGCAGCTTTTCCGGGGACGAGCAGTACTTC. It yields the protein CASSFSGDEQYF.

This sequence joins TRBV4-1 and TRBJ1-1, with 7 bases lining up with TRBD1. The CDR3 loop spans 17 amino acids. With 0 bases clipped from V and 4 bases from J, the junction kept 11 bases outside the gene matches. Germline V gives CDR1 MGHRA, CDR2 YSYEKL. The CDR3 loop is CASSQDVSGTEVTEAFF. In DNA form, the CDR3 reads TGCGCCAGCAGCCAAGATGTCTCCGGGACAGAAGTCACTGAAGCTTTCTTT.

The V and J genes are TRBV2 and TRBJ2-5; 9 nucleotides match TRBD1. Germline values: CDR1 SNHLY, CDR2 FYNNEI. The V and J ends lost 6 bases and 6 bases, in that order; junction bases with no gene match: 17. The CDR3 consists of 17 residues. DNA of the CDR3: TGTGCCAGCAGGGCCCTCGAGCCGGGACAGGGAGGGAAGACCCAGTACTTC. This encodes CASRALEPGQGGKTQYF.

The CDR3 is CASRPKLAVTGANVLTF. The CDR3 nucleotides are TGTGCCAGCAGACCGAAACTAGCGGTTACTGGGGCCAACGTCCTGACTTTC. This sequence joins TRBV27 and TRBJ2-6, with 8 bases aligning to TRBD2. Germline assignment: CDR1 MNHEY and CDR2 SMNVEV (reference sequence). The CDR3 length is 17 residues. V trimming: 6 bases; J trimming: 2 bases; junction bases outside the gene matches: 9.

The chain uses TRBV30 and TRBJ2-1; TRBD1 matches 9 bases. V lost 0 bases, J lost 5 bases, and 11 bases stayed unmatched. Germline CDR1 reads GTSNPN; CDR2 reads SVGIG (reference sequence). The CDR3 covers 17 residues. Here the CDR3 DNA reads TGTGCCTGGAGTGTCGGGACAAACAGGGGGCTTGACAATGAGCAGTTCTTC. It specifies CAWSVGTNRGLDNEQFF. The whole variable domain, remainder taken from reference TRBV30 and TRBJ2-1, is SQTIHQWPATLVQPVGSPLSLECTVEGTSNPNLYWYRQAAGRGLQLLFYSVGIGQISSEVPQNLSASRPQDRQFILSSKKLLLSDSGFYLCAWSVGTNRGLDNEQFFGPGTRLTVL.

CDR3 region: CASRRAGFEKLFF. The CDR3 coding sequence is TGTGCCAGCCGACGCGCCGGGTTTGAAAAACTGTTTTTT. The chain employs TRBV28 and TRBJ1-4; no clear D. This CDR3 spans 13 amino acids. V lost 8 bases to trimming and J lost 7 bases, with 14 bases between them. Germline CDR1 and CDR2: MDHEN and SYDVKM.

V and J are TRBV12-3 or TRBV12-4 and TRBJ2-2, with D unresolved. CDR3 size: 12 residues. Trimming left V 0 bases short and J 7 bases short, with 3 bases between. The CDR3 bases are TGTGCCAGCAGTTTAGCTGGCGGGGAGCTGTTTTTT. It translates to CASSLAGGELFF.

The chain uses TRBV29-1 and TRBJ2-6; TRBD2 is a possible D gene (5 bases). Trimming took off 3 bases at V and 1 base at J, with 7 bases between the two ends. The CDR3 runs 14 residues. The V gene's germline CDR1 is SQVTM and CDR2 ANQGSEA. The CDR3 region is CSVDSGSGANVLTF. CDR3 in DNA: TGCAGCGTTGACTCGGGGTCTGGGGCCAACGTCCTGACTTTC.

The chain uses TRBV7-9 and TRBJ1-1, with D perhaps matching TRBD1 (5 bases). CDR3 length equals 12 residues. Germline V gene lookup returns CDR1 SEHNR and CDR2 FQNEAQ (reference sequence). The V gene lost 6 bases and the J gene lost 5 bases, with 10 bases spanning the gap. In DNA form, the CDR3 reads TGTGCCAGCAGAATGGGGGGGACTGAAGCTTTCTTT. Protein: CASRMGGTEAFF.

This chain joins TRBV20-1 and TRBJ1-6; D remains unclear. Trimming stripped 0 bases from V and 9 bases from J, with 18 bases between. Germline CDR1 is DFQATT and CDR2 is SNEGSKA (reference sequence). The CDR3 contains 16 residues. DNA of the CDR3: TGCAGTGCTAGAGACCCACGTGGACCCCAGGTTTCACCCCTCCACTTT. Translation: CSARDPRGPQVSPLHF.

The CDR3 bases are TGTGCCACCAGTGATAACCACAACTATGGCTACACCTTC. Translation gives CATSDNHNYGYTF. The chain combines TRBV24-1 with TRBJ1-2; no firm D call. Trimming took 3 bases from V and 2 from J, leaving 6 bases between them. The CDR3 is 13 residues long. The germline gives CDR1 KGHDR, CDR2 SFDVKD.

This chain links TRBV29-1 with TRBJ2-3; weak D call: TRBD2 (5 bases). V dropped 5 bases and J dropped 0 bases, with 12 bases sitting between them. This CDR3 is 14 amino acids long. CDR1 and CDR2 from the germline V gene are SQVTM and ANQGSEA. CDR3 loop: CSVMVAGSTDTQYF. The CDR3 DNA follows: TGCAGCGTTATGGTTGCGGGTAGCACAGATACGCAGTATTTT.

The CDR3 coding sequence is TGTGCCAGCAGTCCCTCTCCGGGTAGCAATCAGCCCCAGCATTTT. Translated, it gives CASSPSPGSNQPQHF. The V call is TRBV6-1, the J call TRBJ1-5; D remains ambiguous. This CDR3 contains 15 residues. V was trimmed by 5 bases and J by 0 bases, leaving 11 bases between them. Germline V gene lookup returns CDR1 MNHNS and CDR2 SASEGT.

The V call is TRBV29-1, the J call TRBJ1-1, with D maybe TRBD1 (6 bases). Trimming shortened V by 5 bases and J by 6 bases, and 7 bases separated the two germline ends. The CDR3 runs 10 residues. Germline assignment: CDR1 SQVTM and CDR2 ANQGSEA. For the CDR3, the DNA is TGCAGCGTTCGGACAGCTGAAGCTTTCTTT. This codes for CSVRTAEAFF. The whole variable domain, remainder taken from reference TRBV29-1 and TRBJ1-1, is SAVISQKPSRDICQRGTSLTIQCQVDSQVTMMFWYRQQPGQSLTLIATANQGSEATYESGFVIDKFPISRPNLTFSTLTVSNMSPEDSSIYLCSVRTAEAFFGQGTRLTVV.

This chain joins TRBV27 and TRBJ2-7; no firm D call. Germline lookup yields CDR1 MNHEY and CDR2 SMNVEV (reference sequence). V was cut by 3 bases and J by 0 bases, with 18 bases left in between. The CDR3 is 17 residues long. DNA for the CDR3: TGTGCCAGCAGTTTTCTGGGCATTGGCGGAGCCTCCTACGAGCAGTACTTC. This codes for CASSFLGIGGASYEQYF.

In DNA, the CDR3 is TGCAGTGCTAGAGATAGCGGGCACAGCTCCTACAATGAGCAGTTCTTC. It yields the protein CSARDSGHSSYNEQFF. This chain links TRBV20-1 with TRBJ2-1; TRBD2 matches 7 bases. This CDR3 comprises 16 residues. Per germline, CDR1 DFQATT and CDR2 SNEGSKA (reference sequence). Trimming took 0 bases from V and 0 from J; bases not matched to a gene: 5.

This clonotype has a single count. The chain couples TRBV5-1 to TRBJ2-5; perhaps TRBD1 as D (6 bases). Between the trimmed V and J ends, which lost 5 bases and 5 bases, there was a span of 13 bases. The CDR3 is 13 amino acids. Germline CDR1 reads SGHRS; CDR2 reads YFSETQ. In DNA, the CDR3 is TGCGCCAGCAGAAGACAGGTTCAGGAGACCCAGTACTTC. It translates to CASRRQVQETQYF. Complete variable domain (other parts from reference TRBV5-1 and TRBJ2-5): KAGVTQTPRYLIKTRGQQVTLSCSPISGHRSVSWYQQTPGQGLQFLFEYFSETQRNKGNFPGRFSGRQFSNSRSEMNVSTLELGDSALYLCASRRQVQETQYFGPGTRLLVL.

The V and J genes are TRBV30 and TRBJ2-1; tentative D call: TRBD1 (8 bases). The CDR3 totals 12 residues. V shed 5 bases and J shed 9 bases, with 14 bases lying between them. Germline loops: CDR1 GTSNPN, CDR2 SVGIG (reference sequence). The CDR3 sequence: CAWGQGGSEQFF. The CDR3 coding sequence is TGTGCCTGGGGACAGGGAGGGAGTGAGCAGTTCTTC.

The chain has TRBV19 and TRBJ2-1, with TRBD1 identical over 8 bases. V was clipped by 5 bases and J by 2 bases; unmatched bases: 2. The CDR3 spans 14 residues. Germline V gene data show CDR1 as LNHDA and CDR2 as SQIVND (reference sequence). CDR3 nucleotide sequence: TGTGCCAGTAGTCAGGGGGCCACCTACAATGAGCAGTTCTTC. Its translation: CASSQGATYNEQFF.

The chain links TRBV20-1 to TRBJ1-1, with 8 bases identical to TRBD1. This CDR3 contains 13 residues. V trimming: 0 bases; J trimming: 4 bases; junction bases outside the gene matches: 1. Germline lookup yields CDR1 DFQATT and CDR2 SNEGSKA (reference sequence). CDR3 coding DNA: TGCAGTGCTAGAGAGGACAGGGTCACTGAAGCTTTCTTT. Protein product: CSAREDRVTEAFF.